What follows are 21 T cell receptor beta chains derived from one specimen sequenced in a study of blood T cell repertoires in COVID-19. The repertoire was sequenced with immunoSEQ multiplex PCR; TCRdb's copy has only in-frame clones and lacks some. Found here are tens of thousands of clones, 87% of them singletons; the top ten hold approximately 20%. Sequenced input: peripheral blood. These receptors were collected from a woman of 80 years or more with acute or convalescent COVID-19.

The chain links TRBV7-2 to TRBJ1-2, with 9 positions matching TRBD1. Per germline, CDR1 SGHTA and CDR2 FQGNSA. The V and J ends lost 5 bases and 7 bases, in that order; junction bases with no gene match: 11. The CDR3 sequence is 15 residues long. CDR3 DNA: TGTGCCAGCAGCCGGGAGACGACAGGGGGATCTGGCTACACCTTC. This encodes CASSRETTGGSGYTF.

This chain links TRBV10-3 with TRBJ1-6; D is undetermined. CDR1 ENHRY and CDR2 SYGVKD come from the germline V gene. This CDR3 is 16 amino acids long. V was clipped by 2 bases and J by 9 bases, with 17 bases between them. The DNA for the CDR3 is TGTGCCATCAGTGAGGATTTCGTTATAGCCCGTTCACCCCTCCACTTT. It encodes CAISEDFVIARSPLHF.

The chain carries TRBV6-6 and TRBJ2-1; 8 positions match TRBD1. The germline V gene has CDR1 MNHNY and CDR2 SVGAGI (reference sequence). V lost 2 bases and J lost 6; bases outside the gene matches: 6. The CDR3 totals 15 residues. The DNA of the CDR3 is TGTGCCAGCAGTTACCTAGGACAGGGTACCAATGAGCAGTTCTTC. It translates to CASSYLGQGTNEQFF.

This chain connects TRBV28 to TRBJ1-1; D is undetermined. Germline-derived CDR1 and CDR2 are MDHEN and SYDVKM. The CDR3 length is 14 residues. The V end was cut by 2 bases, the J end by 1 base, with 8 bases between. The CDR3: CASSLISGNTEAFF. Here the CDR3 DNA reads TGTGCCAGCAGTTTAATTAGTGGGAACACTGAAGCTTTCTTT. Complete variable domain (other parts from reference TRBV28 and TRBJ1-1): DVKVTQSSRYLVKRTGEKVFLECVQDMDHENMFWYRQDPGLGLRLIYFSYDVKMKEKGDIPEGYSVSREKKERFSLILESASTNQTSMYLCASSLISGNTEAFFGQGTRLTVV.

This rearrangement joins TRBV6-2 or TRBV6-3 to TRBJ2-5, with 9 nucleotides matching TRBD2. CDR1 and CDR2 (germline): MNHEY, SVGEGT. The CDR3 is 15 residues long. The V gene end was trimmed by 4 bases and the J gene end by 4 bases; junction bases not matched to a gene: 7. As DNA, the CDR3 is TGTGCCAGCAGTTTACTAGCGGGCAGCAGAGAGACCCAGTACTTC. Translation: CASSLLAGSRETQYF.

The rearrangement uses TRBV7-2 and TRBJ2-4; TRBD2 agrees at 16 bases. Germline V gives CDR1 SGHTA, CDR2 FQGNSA. This CDR3 is 15 amino acids long. The V gene end was trimmed by 3 bases and the J gene end by 9 bases; junction bases not matched to a gene: 2. This CDR3 is CASSFGTSGRVIQYF. CDR3 sequence (DNA): TGTGCCAGCAGCTTCGGGACTAGCGGGAGGGTCATTCAGTACTTC. Looking up the rest from reference TRBV7-2 and TRBJ2-4 gives the full variable domain: GAGVSQSPSNKVTEKGKDVELRCDPISGHTALYWYRQSLGQGLEFLIYFQGNSAPDKSGLPSDRFSAERTGGSVSTLTIQRTQQEDSAVYLCASSFGTSGRVIQYFGAGTRLSVL.

The chain recombines TRBV4-2 with TRBJ2-3; 11 bases match TRBD2. The CDR3 extends over 16 amino acids. Per germline, CDR1 LGHNA and CDR2 YNFKEQ. Trimming cost V 4 bases and J 6 bases; bases outside gene matches: 9. In DNA, the CDR3 is TGTGCCAGCAGCCCCTCGTTAGCGGGAGGGGGGGATACGCAGTATTTT. This codes for CASSPSLAGGGDTQYF.

The chain couples TRBV5-4 to TRBJ1-1; D call uncertain. The germline CDR1 and CDR2 sequences are SGHNT and YYREEE (reference sequence). The CDR3 spans 13 residues. Trimming removed 4 bases from V and 1 base from J, with 8 bases in between. In DNA form, the CDR3 reads TGTGCCAGCAGCATGGACGGGAACACTGAAGCTTTCTTT. Amino acids: CASSMDGNTEAFF.

The rearrangement links TRBV9 to TRBJ2-5; a possible D gene is TRBD2 (5 bases). CDR3 size: 14 residues. CDR1 SGDLS and CDR2 YYNGEE come from the germline V gene. Trimming stripped 0 bases from V and 5 bases from J, with 11 bases between. The CDR3 nucleotides read TGTGCCAGCAGCGTAGGGACTGCCTCGGAGACCCAGTACTTC. The encoded protein is CASSVGTASETQYF.

This clone has only one observation. The V gene is TRBV23-1, the J gene TRBJ2-3; D unresolved. TRBV23-1 is an ORF for which the function is uncertain. The CDR3 has 15 amino acids. V was cut by 4 bases and J by 0 bases, with 11 bases left in between. The DNA of the CDR3 is TGCGCCAGCAGTCGGTCTGACACTAGCACAGATACGCAGTATTTT. This translates into CASSRSDTSTDTQYF.

V is TRBV2 and J is TRBJ1-2, with D maybe TRBD1 (6 bases). The CDR3 length is 15 residues. Germline CDR1 reads SNHLY; CDR2 reads FYNNEI. V lost 1 base to trimming and J lost 4 bases, with 13 bases between them. The CDR3 coding sequence is TGTGCCAGCAGTGAAGATGCAGGGGCCGGCTATGGCTACACCTTC. This sequence encodes CASSEDAGAGYGYTF.

CDR3 in DNA: TGTGCCAGCTCACCGAGTTCCGGCAATCAGCCCCAGCATTTT. Its translation is CASSPSSGNQPQHF. The gene calls are TRBV18 and TRBJ1-5; D uncertain. Trimming shortened V by 3 bases and J by 2 bases, and 8 bases separated the two germline ends. The CDR3 runs 14 residues. From germline, CDR1 is KGHSH and CDR2 LQKENI.

This sequence joins TRBV6-2 or TRBV6-3 and TRBJ2-7; D is unclear. V was trimmed by 2 bases and J by 3 bases, leaving 5 bases between them. CDR3 length: 12 residues. Germline V gene data show CDR1 as MNHEY and CDR2 as SVGEGT. CDR3 bases: TGTGCCAGCAGTTACCACAGCTACGAGCAGTACTTC. As protein: CASSYHSYEQYF.

The rearrangement uses TRBV6-1 and TRBJ2-7; D might be TRBD1 (6 bases). The CDR3 covers 16 residues. Germline lookup yields CDR1 MNHNS and CDR2 SASEGT. Trimming left V 4 bases short and J 1 base short, with 17 bases between. CDR3 loop: CASSGPAQTGSYEQYF. As DNA, the CDR3 is TGTGCCAGCAGTGGCCCCGCACAGACAGGTTCCTACGAGCAGTACTTC.

The chain employs TRBV6-5 and TRBJ2-7, with 8 nucleotides matching TRBD1. CDR1 and CDR2 from the germline V gene are MNHEY and SVGAGI. The CDR3 consists of 13 residues. J lost 9 bases, V lost 1 base, and 5 bases had no gene match. The CDR3 protein is CASSYFPGQAQYF. The CDR3 bases are TGTGCCAGCAGTTACTTCCCGGGACAGGCGCAGTACTTC.

V gene TRBV10-2 combines with J gene TRBJ1-1, with TRBD1 matching 7 bases. Trimming at V came to 6 bases and at J to 5 bases, leaving 3 bases not matched to a gene. Germline V gene sequence: CDR1 WSHSY, CDR2 SAAADI. The CDR3 spans 12 residues. In DNA, the CDR3 is TGCGCCAGCAGAGACAGGGTAACTGAAGCTTTCTTT. This sequence encodes CASRDRVTEAFF.

The chain combines TRBV28 with TRBJ1-1; D possibly corresponds to TRBD1 (5 bases). V gave up 0 bases and J gave up 11 bases, with 10 bases separating them. The CDR3 has 12 residues. CDR1 is MDHEN and CDR2 is SYDVKM in the germline V gene. In nucleotides, the CDR3 is TGTGCCAGCAGTTTATGGGGGCTGGGCGCTTTCTTT. Encoded protein: CASSLWGLGAFF. The full variable domain, rest sourced from reference TRBV28 and TRBJ1-1, is DVKVTQSSRYLVKRTGEKVFLECVQDMDHENMFWYRQDPGLGLRLIYFSYDVKMKEKGDIPEGYSVSREKKERFSLILESASTNQTSMYLCASSLWGLGAFFGQGTRLTVV.

This chain connects TRBV5-1 to TRBJ2-5; the D gene is possibly TRBD2 (6 bases). Germline V gene lookup returns CDR1 SGHRS and CDR2 YFSETQ. The CDR3 runs to 20 residues. Trimming shortened V by 2 bases and J by 5 bases, and 31 bases separated the two germline ends. The CDR3 nucleotides read TGCGCCAGCAGCTTATTAGTAGTCTTAGGCGGGACGAAATCAAGGGAGACCCAGTACTTC. It specifies CASSLLVVLGGTKSRETQYF.

This clone was counted once. The chain links TRBV7-9 to TRBJ1-4, with D tentatively TRBD1 (5 bases). This CDR3 has 15 residues. Germline V CDR1 and CDR2: SEHNR, FQNEAQ (reference sequence). The V end was cut by 8 bases, the J end by 3 bases, with 16 bases between. This chain's CDR3 is CASSRGDLANEKLFF. In DNA, the CDR3 is TGTGCCAGCTCACGGGGGGATTTGGCTAATGAAAAACTGTTTTTT.

This sequence joins TRBV6-2 or TRBV6-3 and TRBJ2-7; TRBD2 matches at 9 bases. The CDR3 has 15 residues. Germline loops: CDR1 MNHEY, CDR2 SVGEGT. J lost 3 bases, V lost 2 bases, and 5 bases had no gene match. CDR3 nucleotides: TGTGCCAGCAGTTACACGGCTAGCGGGAACTACGAGCAGTACTTC. This codes for CASSYTASGNYEQYF.

This clone was recorded a few times. This rearrangement joins TRBV7-2 to TRBJ2-7; 7 bases match TRBD1. V lost 2 bases to trimming and J lost 3 bases; unmatched junction nucleotides: 7. Germline V gives CDR1 SGHTA, CDR2 FQGNSA. This CDR3 is 15 amino acids long. The CDR3 bases are TGTGCCAGCAGCTTATCGGTGCAGGGGGACTACGAGCAGTACTTC. Translating it yields CASSLSVQGDYEQYF.